This T cell receptor (beta chain) was retrieved from a study of CD8+CD57+ T cells in acquired aplastic anemia. Study in general: Sorted cells (CD4+ and CD8+) yielded DNA amounts that averaged approximately 3.2 ug.

This clonotype has a handful of counts. What it binds is not known. It was genomic DNA that served as the template for profiling TCR beta VDJ and CDR3. From the reads, TCRdb called clonotypes with MiXCR, one entry per CDR3 protein. The sample comprises 100,000 to 150,000 distinct CDR3 sequences, around 50% of which are singletons, and 2% to 3% rests with the top ten. This CDR3 region has 18 residues. The germline gives CDR1 MNHNS, CDR2 SASEGT. Trimming cost V 8 bases and J 0 bases; bases outside gene matches: 13. The study's findings and limits: Simpson's diversity of CD8+ cells was not significantly different in patients compared with controls.

V is TRBV6-1 and J is TRBJ1-3; 10 nucleotides line up with TRBD1. The receptor was isolated from a human donor in good health, serving as a control. Sequencing was done on a sample of sorted CD4+, CD8+, or CD8+CD57+ T cells (not recorded which) from PBMCs. CDR3 coding DNA: TGTGCCAGCTTTCGGAGACAGGGGGCAAATTTCTCTGGAAACACCATATATTTT. It translates to CASFRRQGANFSGNTIYF.